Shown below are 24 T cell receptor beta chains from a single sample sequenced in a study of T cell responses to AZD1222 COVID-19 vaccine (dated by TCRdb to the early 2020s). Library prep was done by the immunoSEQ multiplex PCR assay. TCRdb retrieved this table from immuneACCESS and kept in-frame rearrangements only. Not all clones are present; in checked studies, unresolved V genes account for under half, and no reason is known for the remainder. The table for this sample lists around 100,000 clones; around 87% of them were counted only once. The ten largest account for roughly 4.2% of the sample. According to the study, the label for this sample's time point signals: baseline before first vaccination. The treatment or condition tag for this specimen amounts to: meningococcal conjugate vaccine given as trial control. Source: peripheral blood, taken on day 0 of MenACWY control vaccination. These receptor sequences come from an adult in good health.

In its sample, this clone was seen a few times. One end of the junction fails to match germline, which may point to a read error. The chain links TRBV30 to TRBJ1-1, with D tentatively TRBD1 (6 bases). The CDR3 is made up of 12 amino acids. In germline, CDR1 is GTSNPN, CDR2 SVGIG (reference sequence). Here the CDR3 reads CAWRTEHRGTLF. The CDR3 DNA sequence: TGTGCCTGGAGGACTGAACATAGGGGGACTCTCTTT.

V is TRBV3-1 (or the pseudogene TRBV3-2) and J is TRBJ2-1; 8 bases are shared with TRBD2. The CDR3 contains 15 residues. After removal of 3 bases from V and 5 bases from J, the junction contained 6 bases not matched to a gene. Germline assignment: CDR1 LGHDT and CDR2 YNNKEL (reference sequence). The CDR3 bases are TGTGCCAGCAGCCACCTTAGCGGGGAGGACAATGAGCAGTTCTTC. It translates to CASSHLSGEDNEQFF.

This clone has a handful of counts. The CDR3 nucleotides read TGTGCCAGCAGTTTACAGACCTGGGGTAGCGGGAGGGACACCGGGGAGCTGTTTTTT. Its protein product is CASSLQTWGSGRDTGELFF. The chain has TRBV28 and TRBJ2-2; 11 bases are shared with TRBD2. Germline V lookup: CDR1 MDHEN, CDR2 SYDVKM. The CDR3 extends over 19 amino acids. V lost 2 bases to trimming and J lost 3 bases; unmatched junction nucleotides: 11.

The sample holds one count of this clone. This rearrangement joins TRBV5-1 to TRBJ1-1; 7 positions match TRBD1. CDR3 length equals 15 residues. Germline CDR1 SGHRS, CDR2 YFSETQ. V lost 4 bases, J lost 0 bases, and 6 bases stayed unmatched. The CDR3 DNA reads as TGCGCCAGCAGCCACACCGGGACAGTGAACACTGAAGCTTTCTTT. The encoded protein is CASSHTGTVNTEAFF.

Here the CDR3 DNA reads TGTGCCAGTCGGTCGAACGGGGTAGCGCCAGATACGCAGTATTTT. Amino acids: CASRSNGVAPDTQYF. The V gene is TRBV19, the J gene TRBJ2-3, with D perhaps TRBD2 (5 bases). Germline CDR1 reads LNHDA; CDR2 reads SQIVND (reference sequence). The CDR3 contains 15 residues. The V end lost 8 bases, the J end lost 4 bases, and 19 bases lay between the germline ends.

The CDR3 bases are TGTGCCAGCAGCGTAGGAGGGGATACGCAGTATTTT. Amino acids: CASSVGGDTQYF. The V gene is TRBV9, the J gene TRBJ2-3, with a weak D call TRBD2 (5 bases). CDR3 length: 12 residues. Looked up from germline, CDR1 is SGDLS and CDR2 is YYNGEE. With 0 bases removed from V and 6 bases from J, the gap between germline ends came to 5 bases.

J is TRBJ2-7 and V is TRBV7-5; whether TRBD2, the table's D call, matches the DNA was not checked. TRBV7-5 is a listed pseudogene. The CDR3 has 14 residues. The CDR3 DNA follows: TGTGCCAGAAGCTCATCCGGGAGTCCCTACGAGCAGTACTTC. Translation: CARSSSGSPYEQYF.

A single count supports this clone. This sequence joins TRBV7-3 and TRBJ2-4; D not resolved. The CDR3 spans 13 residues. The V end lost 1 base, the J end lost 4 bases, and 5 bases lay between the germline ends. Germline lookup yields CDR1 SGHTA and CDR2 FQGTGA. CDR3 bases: TGTGCCAGCAGCTTAAGCCCGAAAAACATTCAGTACTTC. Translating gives CASSLSPKNIQYF.

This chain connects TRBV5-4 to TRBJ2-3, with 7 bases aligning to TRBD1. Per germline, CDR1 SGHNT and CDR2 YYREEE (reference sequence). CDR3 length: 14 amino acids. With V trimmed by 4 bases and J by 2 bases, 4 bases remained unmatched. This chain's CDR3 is CASSVDRVTDTQYF. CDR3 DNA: TGTGCCAGCAGCGTTGACAGGGTCACAGATACGCAGTATTTT.

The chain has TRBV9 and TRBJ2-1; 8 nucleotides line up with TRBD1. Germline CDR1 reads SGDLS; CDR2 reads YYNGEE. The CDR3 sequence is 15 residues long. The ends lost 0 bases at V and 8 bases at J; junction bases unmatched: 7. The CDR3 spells CASSVGGDRSYEQFF. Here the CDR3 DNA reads TGTGCCAGCAGCGTAGGTGGGGACAGGTCCTATGAGCAGTTCTTC.

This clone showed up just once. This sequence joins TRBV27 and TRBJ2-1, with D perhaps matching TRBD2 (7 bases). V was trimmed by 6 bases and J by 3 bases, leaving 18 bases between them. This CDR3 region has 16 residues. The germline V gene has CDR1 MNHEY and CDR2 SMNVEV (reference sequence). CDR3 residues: CASSQTGGAHYNEQFF. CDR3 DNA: TGTGCCAGCAGCCAAACTGGGGGGGCTCACTACAATGAGCAGTTCTTC.

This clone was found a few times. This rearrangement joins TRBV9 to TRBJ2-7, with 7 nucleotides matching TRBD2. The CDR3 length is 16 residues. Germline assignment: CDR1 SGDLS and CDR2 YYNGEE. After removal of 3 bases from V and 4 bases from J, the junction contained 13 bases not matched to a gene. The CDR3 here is CASSDSVGEGEYEQYF. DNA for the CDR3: TGTGCCAGCAGCGATAGCGTAGGGGAGGGAGAGTACGAGCAGTACTTC. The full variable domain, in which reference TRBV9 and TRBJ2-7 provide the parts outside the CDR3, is DSGVTQTPKHLITATGQRVTLRCSPRSGDLSVYWYQQSLDQGLQFLIQYYNGEERAKGNILERFSAQQFPDLHSELNLSSLELGDSALYFCASSDSVGEGEYEQYFGPGTRLTVT.

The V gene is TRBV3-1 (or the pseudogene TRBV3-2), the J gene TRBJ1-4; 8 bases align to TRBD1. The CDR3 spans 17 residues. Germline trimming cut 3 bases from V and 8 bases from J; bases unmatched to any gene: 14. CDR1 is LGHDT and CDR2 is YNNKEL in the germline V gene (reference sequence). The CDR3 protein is CASSHSFLTGAGEKLFF. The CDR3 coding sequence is TGTGCCAGCAGCCACTCATTCTTGACAGGGGCTGGGGAAAAACTGTTTTTT.

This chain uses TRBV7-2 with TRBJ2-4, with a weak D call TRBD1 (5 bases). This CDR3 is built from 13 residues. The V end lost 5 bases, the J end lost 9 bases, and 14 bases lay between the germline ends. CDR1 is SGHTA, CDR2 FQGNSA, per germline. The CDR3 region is CASSPPDISIQYF. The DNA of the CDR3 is TGTGCCAGCAGCCCACCGGACATAAGCATTCAGTACTTC.

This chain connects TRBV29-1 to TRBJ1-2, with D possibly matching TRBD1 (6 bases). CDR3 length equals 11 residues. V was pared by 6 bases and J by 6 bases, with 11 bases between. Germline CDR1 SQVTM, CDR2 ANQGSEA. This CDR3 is CSVEQGDGYTF. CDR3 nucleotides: TGCAGCGTAGAACAGGGAGATGGCTACACCTTC.

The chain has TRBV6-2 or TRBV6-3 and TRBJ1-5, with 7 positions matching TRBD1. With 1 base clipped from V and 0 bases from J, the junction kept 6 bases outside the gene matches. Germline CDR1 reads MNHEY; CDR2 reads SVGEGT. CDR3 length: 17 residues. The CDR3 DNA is TGTGCCAGCAGTTACTTAGGACAGGCTTATAGCAATCAGCCCCAGCATTTT. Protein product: CASSYLGQAYSNQPQHF.

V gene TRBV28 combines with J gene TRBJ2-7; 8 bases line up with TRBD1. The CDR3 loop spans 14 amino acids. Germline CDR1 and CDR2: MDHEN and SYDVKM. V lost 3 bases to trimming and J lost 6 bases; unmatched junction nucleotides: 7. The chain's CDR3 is CASSLADRGIEQYF. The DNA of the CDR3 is TGTGCCAGCAGTTTGGCCGACAGGGGAATCGAGCAGTACTTC.

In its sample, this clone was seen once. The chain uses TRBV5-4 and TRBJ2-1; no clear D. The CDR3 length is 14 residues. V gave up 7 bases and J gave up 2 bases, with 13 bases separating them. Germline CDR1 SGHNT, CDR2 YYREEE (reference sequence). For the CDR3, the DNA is TGTGCCAGCTTAGGAACAGATACCTACAATGAGCAGTTCTTC. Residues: CASLGTDTYNEQFF.

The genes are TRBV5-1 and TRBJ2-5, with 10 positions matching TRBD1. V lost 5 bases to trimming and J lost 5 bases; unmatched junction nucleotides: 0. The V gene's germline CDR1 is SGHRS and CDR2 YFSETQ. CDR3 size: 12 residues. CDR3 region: CASRTGGETQYF. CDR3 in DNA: TGCGCCAGCAGGACAGGGGGCGAGACCCAGTACTTC.

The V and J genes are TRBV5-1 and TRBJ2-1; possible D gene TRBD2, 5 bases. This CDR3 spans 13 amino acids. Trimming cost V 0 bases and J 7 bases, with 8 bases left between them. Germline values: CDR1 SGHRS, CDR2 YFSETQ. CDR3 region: CASSLEDWNEQFF. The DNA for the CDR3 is TGCGCCAGCAGCTTGGAGGACTGGAATGAGCAGTTCTTC.

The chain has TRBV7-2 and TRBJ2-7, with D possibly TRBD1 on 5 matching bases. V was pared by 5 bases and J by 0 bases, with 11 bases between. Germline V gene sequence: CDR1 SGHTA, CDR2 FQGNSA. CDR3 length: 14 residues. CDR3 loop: CASSPRAYSYEQYF. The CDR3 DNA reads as TGTGCCAGCAGCCCCAGGGCCTACTCCTACGAGCAGTACTTC. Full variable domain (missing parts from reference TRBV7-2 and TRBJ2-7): GAGVSQSPSNKVTEKGKDVELRCDPISGHTALYWYRQSLGQGLEFLIYFQGNSAPDKSGLPSDRFSAERTGGSVSTLTIQRTQQEDSAVYLCASSPRAYSYEQYFGPGTRLTVT.

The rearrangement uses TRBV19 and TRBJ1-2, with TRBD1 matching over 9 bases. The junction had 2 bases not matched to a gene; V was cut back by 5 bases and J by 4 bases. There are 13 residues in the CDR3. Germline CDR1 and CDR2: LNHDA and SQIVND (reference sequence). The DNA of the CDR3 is TGTGCCAGTAGTCGGGACAGGGCCTATGGCTACACCTTC. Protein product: CASSRDRAYGYTF.

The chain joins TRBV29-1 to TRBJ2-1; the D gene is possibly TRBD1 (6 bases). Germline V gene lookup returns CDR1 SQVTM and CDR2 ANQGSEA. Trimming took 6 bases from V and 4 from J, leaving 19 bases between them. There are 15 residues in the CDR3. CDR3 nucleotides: TGCAGCGTCCCGAAGGGGCCAGGGGTATACAATGAGCAGTTCTTC. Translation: CSVPKGPGVYNEQFF.

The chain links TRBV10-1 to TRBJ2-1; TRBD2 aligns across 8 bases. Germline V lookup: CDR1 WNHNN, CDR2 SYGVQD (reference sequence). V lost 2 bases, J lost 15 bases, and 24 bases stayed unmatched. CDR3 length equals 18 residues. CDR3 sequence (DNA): TGCGCCAGCAGTGAGCCCATTCCCGGGACTAGAAGGGGCGACGTGTTGTTCTTC. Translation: CASSEPIPGTRRGDVLFF.